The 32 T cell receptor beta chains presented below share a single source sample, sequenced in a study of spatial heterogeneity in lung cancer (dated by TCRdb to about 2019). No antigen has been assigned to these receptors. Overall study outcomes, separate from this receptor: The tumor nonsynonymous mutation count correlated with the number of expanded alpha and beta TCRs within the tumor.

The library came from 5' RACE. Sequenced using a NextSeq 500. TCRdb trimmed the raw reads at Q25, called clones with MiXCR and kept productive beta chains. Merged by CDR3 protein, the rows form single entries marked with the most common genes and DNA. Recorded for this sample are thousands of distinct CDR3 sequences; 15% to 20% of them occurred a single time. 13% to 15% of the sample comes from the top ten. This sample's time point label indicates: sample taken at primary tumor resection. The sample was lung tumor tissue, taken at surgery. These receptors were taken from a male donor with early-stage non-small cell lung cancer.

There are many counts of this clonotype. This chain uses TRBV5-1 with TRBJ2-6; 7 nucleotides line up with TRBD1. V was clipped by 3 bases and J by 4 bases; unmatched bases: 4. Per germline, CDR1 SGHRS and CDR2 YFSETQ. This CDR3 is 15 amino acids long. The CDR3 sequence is CASSSQGTGANVLTF. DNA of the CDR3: TGCGCCAGCAGCTCACAGGGGACAGGGGCCAACGTCCTGACTTTC.

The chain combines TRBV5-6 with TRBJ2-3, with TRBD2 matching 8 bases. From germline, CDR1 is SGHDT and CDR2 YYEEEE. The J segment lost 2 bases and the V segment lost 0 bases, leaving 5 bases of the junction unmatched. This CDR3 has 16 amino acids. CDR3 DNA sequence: TGTGCCAGCAGCTTGGTTACTAGCGGACTCACAGATACGCAGTATTTT. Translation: CASSLVTSGLTDTQYF. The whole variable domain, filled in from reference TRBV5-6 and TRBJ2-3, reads DAGVTQSPTHLIKTRGQQVTLRCSPKSGHDTVSWYQQALGQGPQFIFQYYEEEERQRGNFPDRFSGHQFPNYSSELNVNALLLGDSALYLCASSLVTSGLTDTQYFGPGTRLTVL.

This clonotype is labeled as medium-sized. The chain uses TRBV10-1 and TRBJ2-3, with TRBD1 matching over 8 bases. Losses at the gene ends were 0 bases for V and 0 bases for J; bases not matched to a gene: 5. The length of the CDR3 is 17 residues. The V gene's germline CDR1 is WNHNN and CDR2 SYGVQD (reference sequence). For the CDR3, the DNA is TGCGCCAGCAGTGAGTCCAGGGGGCCCGCTAGCACAGATACGCAGTATTTT. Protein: CASSESRGPASTDTQYF.

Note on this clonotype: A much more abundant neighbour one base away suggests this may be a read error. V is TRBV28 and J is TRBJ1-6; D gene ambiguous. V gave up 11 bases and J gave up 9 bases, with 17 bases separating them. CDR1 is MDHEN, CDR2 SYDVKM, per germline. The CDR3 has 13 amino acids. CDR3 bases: TGTGCCGCCGCCGATCTCAGTGGTTCACCCCTCCACTTT. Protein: CAAADLSGSPLHF.

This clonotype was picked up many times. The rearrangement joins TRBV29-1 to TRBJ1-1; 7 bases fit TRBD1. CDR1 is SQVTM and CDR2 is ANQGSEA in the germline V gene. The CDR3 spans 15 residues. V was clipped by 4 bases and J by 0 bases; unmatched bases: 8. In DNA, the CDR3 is TGCAGCGTTGTAAGACAGGGCCAAATGAACACTGAAGCTTTCTTT. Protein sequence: CSVVRQGQMNTEAFF.

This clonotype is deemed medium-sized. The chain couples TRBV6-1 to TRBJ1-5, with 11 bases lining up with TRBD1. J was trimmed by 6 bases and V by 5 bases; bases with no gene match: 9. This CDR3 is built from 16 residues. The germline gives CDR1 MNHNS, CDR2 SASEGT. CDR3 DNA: TGTGCCAGCAGTAGCTACGGGACAGGGGGAGGTCAGCCCCAGCATTTT. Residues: CASSSYGTGGGQPQHF.

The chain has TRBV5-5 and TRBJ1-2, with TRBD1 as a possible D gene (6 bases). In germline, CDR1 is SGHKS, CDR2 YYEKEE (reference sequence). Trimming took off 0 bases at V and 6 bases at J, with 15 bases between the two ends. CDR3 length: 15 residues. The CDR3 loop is CASSLDRVKRDGYTF. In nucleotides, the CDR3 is TGTGCCAGCAGCTTGGACAGGGTAAAGAGGGATGGCTACACCTTC.

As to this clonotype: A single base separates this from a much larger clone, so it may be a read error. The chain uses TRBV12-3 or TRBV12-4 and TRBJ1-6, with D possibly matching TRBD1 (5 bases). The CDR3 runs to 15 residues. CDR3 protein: CASSLAGGSNSSLHF. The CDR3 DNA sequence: TGTGCCAGCAGTTTGGCGGGGGGAAGTAATTCATCCCTCCACTTT.

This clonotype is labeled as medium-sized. This chain's CDR3 is CASSFPLGGSVDYGYTF. The CDR3 DNA sequence: TGTGCCAGCAGCTTCCCCCTAGGGGGTAGTGTCGACTATGGCTACACCTTC. V usage is TRBV7-9 and J usage is TRBJ1-2; perhaps TRBD1 as D (6 bases). Germline V gene data show CDR1 as SEHNR and CDR2 as FQNEAQ (reference sequence). The CDR3 totals 17 residues. With 3 bases removed from V and 3 bases from J, the gap between germline ends came to 20 bases.

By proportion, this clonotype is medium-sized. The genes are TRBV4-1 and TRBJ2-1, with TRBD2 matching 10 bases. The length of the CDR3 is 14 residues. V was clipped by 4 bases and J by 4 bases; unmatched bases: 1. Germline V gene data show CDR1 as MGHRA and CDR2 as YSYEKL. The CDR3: CASSPAGGYNEQFF. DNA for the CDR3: TGCGCCAGCAGCCCAGCGGGGGGGTACAATGAGCAGTTCTTC.

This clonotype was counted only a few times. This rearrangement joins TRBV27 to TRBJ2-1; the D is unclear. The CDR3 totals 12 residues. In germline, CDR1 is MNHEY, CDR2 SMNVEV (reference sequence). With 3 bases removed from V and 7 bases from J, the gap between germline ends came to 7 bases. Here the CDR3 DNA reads TGTGCCAGCAGTTTCGTTGGGAATGAGCAGTTCTTC. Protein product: CASSFVGNEQFF.

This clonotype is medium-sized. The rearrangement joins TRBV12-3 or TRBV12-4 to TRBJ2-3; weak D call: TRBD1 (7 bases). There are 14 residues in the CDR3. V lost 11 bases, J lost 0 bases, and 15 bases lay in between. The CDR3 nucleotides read TGTGCCGACAGGGCTAGCGAGAGCACAGATACGCAGTATTTT. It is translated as CADRASESTDTQYF.

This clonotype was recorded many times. In nucleotides, the CDR3 is TGTGCCAGCGGTCGGTCTACCGATTCCTACGAGCAGTACTTC. Its protein is CASGRSTDSYEQYF. The chain carries TRBV7-2 and TRBJ2-7; D is uncertain. The germline CDR1 and CDR2 sequences are SGHTA and FQGNSA. V gave up 8 bases and J gave up 1 base, with 15 bases separating them. The CDR3 is made up of 14 amino acids.

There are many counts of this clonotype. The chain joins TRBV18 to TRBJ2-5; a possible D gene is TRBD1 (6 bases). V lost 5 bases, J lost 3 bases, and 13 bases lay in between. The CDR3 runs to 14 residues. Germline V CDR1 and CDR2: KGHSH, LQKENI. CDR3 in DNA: TGTGCCAGCTCATCCCGGGACAACGAAGAGACCCAGTACTTC. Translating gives CASSSRDNEETQYF.

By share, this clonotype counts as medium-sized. The CDR3 region has the DNA TGTGCCAGCAGTGCCCACAATGAGCAGTTCTTC. It encodes CASSAHNEQFF. The gene calls are TRBV6-1 and TRBJ2-1; D is undetermined. This CDR3 contains 11 residues. CDR1 is MNHNS, CDR2 SASEGT, per germline. V dropped 4 bases and J dropped 5 bases, with 3 bases sitting between them.

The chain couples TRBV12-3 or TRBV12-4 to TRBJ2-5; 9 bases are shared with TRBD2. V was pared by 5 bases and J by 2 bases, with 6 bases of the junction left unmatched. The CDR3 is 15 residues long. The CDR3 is CASSPSGAGQETQYF. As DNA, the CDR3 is TGTGCCAGCAGTCCTAGCGGGGCGGGGCAAGAGACCCAGTACTTC.

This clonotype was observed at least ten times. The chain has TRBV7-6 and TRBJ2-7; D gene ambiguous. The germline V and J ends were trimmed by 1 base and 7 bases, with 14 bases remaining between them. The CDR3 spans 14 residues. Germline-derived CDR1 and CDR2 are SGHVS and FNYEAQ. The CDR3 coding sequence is TGTGCCAGCAGCTTAGGGGTGCAGCCGAAGGAGCAGTACTTC. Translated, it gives CASSLGVQPKEQYF.

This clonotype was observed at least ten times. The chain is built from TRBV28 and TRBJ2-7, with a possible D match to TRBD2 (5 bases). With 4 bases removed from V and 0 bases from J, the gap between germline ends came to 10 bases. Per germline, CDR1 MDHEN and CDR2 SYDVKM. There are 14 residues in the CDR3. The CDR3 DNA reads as TGTGCCAGCAGTTCCCACGGGGACTCCTACGAGCAGTACTTC. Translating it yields CASSSHGDSYEQYF. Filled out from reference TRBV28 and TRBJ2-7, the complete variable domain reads DVKVTQSSRYLVKRTGEKVFLECVQDMDHENMFWYRQDPGLGLRLIYFSYDVKMKEKGDIPEGYSVSREKKERFSLILESASTNQTSMYLCASSSHGDSYEQYFGPGTRLTVT.

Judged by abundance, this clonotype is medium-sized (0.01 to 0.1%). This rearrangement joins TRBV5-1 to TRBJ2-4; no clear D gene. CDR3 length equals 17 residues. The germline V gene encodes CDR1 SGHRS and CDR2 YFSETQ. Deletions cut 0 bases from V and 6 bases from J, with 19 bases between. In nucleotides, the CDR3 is TGCGCCAGCAGCTTGGGGGCACTAAATACGGGTGGAAACATTCAGTACTTC. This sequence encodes CASSLGALNTGGNIQYF.

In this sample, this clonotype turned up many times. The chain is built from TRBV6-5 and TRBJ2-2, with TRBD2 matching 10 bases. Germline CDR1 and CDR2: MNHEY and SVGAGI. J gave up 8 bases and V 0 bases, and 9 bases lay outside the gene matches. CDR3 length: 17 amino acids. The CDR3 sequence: CASSYSVTSGDSGELFF. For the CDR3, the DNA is TGTGCCAGCAGTTACTCCGTAACTAGCGGGGATAGTGGGGAGCTGTTTTTT.

CDR3: CASSVRADTQYF. The CDR3 bases are TGTGCCAGCAGCGTAAGAGCAGATACGCAGTATTTT. V is TRBV9 and J is TRBJ2-3; D ambiguous. This CDR3 has 12 amino acids. The ends were cut back, 1 base at V and 4 bases at J, with 4 bases in the middle. CDR1 SGDLS and CDR2 YYNGEE come from the germline V gene.

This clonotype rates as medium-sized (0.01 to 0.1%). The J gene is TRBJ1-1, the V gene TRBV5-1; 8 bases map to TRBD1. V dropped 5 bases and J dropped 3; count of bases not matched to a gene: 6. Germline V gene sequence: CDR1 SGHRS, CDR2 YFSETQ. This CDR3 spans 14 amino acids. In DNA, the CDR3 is TGCGCCAGCAGAACGACAGGGGATGACACTGAAGCTTTCTTT. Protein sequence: CASRTTGDDTEAFF.

The CDR3 DNA follows: TGTGCCAGCAGTGGACAGTCCGGGAGTCAGCCCCAGCATTTT. Protein sequence: CASSGQSGSQPQHF. The chain carries TRBV27 and TRBJ1-5; D may be TRBD1 (6 bases). Germline V gene lookup returns CDR1 MNHEY and CDR2 SMNVEV (reference sequence). V was shortened by 5 bases and J by 6 bases, with 14 bases between the two germline ends. The CDR3 covers 14 residues.

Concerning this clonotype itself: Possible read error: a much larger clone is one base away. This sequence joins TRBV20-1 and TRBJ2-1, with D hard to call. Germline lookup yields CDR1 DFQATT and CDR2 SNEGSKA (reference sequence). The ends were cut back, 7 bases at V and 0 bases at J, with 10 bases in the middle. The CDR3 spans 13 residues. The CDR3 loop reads CSVPHSSYNEQFF. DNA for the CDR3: TGCAGTGTCCCCCATAGCTCCTACAATGAGCAGTTCTTC.

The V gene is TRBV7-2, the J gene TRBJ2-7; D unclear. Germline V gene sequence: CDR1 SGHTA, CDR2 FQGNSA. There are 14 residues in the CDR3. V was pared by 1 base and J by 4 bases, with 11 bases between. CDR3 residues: CASSLEAYTYEQYF. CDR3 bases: TGTGCCAGCAGCTTAGAAGCGTATACGTACGAGCAGTACTTC. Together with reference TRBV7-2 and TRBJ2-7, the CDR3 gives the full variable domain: GAGVSQSPSNKVTEKGKDVELRCDPISGHTALYWYRQSLGQGLEFLIYFQGNSAPDKSGLPSDRFSAERTGGSVSTLTIQRTQQEDSAVYLCASSLEAYTYEQYFGPGTRLTVT.

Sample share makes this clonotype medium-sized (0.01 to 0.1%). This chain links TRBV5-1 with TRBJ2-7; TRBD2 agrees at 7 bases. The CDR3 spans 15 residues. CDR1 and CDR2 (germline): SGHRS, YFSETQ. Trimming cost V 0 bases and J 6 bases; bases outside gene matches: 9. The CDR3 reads CASSLAGLGVGEQYF. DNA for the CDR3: TGCGCCAGCAGCTTGGCCGGACTAGGGGTTGGCGAGCAGTACTTC.

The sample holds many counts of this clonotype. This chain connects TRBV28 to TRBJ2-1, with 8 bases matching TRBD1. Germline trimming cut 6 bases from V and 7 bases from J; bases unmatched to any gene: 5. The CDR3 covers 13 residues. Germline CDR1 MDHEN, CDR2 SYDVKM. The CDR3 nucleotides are TGTGCCAGCAGACGGACAGGGTTGAATGAGCAGTTCTTC. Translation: CASRRTGLNEQFF.

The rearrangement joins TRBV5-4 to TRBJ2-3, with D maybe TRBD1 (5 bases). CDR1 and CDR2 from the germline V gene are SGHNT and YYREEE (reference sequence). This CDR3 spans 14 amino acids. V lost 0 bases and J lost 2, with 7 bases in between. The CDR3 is CASSLGGDTDTQYF. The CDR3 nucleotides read TGTGCCAGCAGCTTGGGGGGCGACACAGATACGCAGTATTTT.

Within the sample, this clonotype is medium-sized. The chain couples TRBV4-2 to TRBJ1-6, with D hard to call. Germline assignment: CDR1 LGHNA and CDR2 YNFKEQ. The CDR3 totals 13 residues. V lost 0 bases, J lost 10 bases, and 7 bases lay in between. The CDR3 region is CASSQDLGSPLHF. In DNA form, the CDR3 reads TGTGCCAGCAGCCAAGATCTAGGCTCACCCCTCCACTTT.

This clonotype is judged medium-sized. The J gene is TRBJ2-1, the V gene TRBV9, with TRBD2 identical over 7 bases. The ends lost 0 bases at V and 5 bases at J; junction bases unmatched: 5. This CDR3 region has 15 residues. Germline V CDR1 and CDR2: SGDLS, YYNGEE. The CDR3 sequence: CASSVGPAGNNEQFF. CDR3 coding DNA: TGTGCCAGCAGCGTAGGTCCAGCGGGGAACAATGAGCAGTTCTTC.

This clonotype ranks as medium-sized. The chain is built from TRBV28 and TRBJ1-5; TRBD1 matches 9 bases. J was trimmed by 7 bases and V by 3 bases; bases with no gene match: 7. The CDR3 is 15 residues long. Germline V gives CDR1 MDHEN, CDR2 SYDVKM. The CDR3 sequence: CASSLGQGFRQPQHF. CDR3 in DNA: TGTGCCAGCAGTTTGGGACAGGGTTTTCGGCAGCCCCAGCATTTT.

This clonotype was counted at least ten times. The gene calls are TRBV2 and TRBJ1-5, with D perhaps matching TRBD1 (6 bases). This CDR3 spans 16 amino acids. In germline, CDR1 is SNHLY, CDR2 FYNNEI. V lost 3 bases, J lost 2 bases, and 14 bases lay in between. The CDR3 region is CASSDRGGYGNQPQHF. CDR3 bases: TGTGCCAGCAGTGACAGGGGAGGATATGGCAATCAGCCCCAGCATTTT.